This is a list of T cell receptor beta chains from one sample in a study of tissue T cells after allogeneic stem cell transplantation. TCRdb keeps only in-frame clones here, not all; method: immunoSEQ multiplex PCR. The sample holds about 3,300 clones; roughly 80% are singletons and the top ten take 23%. The sample consisted of small intestine tissue, taken at autopsy. Every receptor here comes from a male patient at least 60 years old with steroid-refractory graft-versus-host disease after an allogeneic stem cell transplant. A share of the T cells may be of graft donor origin. The CDR3 runs from the conserved cysteine through the conserved F or W. The size field is filled for only some rows; it gives once, few, many or a size class.

>14|NA|TRBV9
CASSASGRGTEAFF
>13|few|TRBV30
CAWDRGSNQPQHF
>13|NA|TRBV5-6
CASSWGQGGGYTF
>14|NA|TRBV11-1
CASSLRGRNTEAFF
>17|NA|TRBV30
CAWSVAGVRRGDSPLHF
>20|NA|TRBV2
CASRYAPRTSTGRLNTEAFF
>16|few|TRBV5-1
CASSLEQQGRNEKLFF
>16|NA|TRBV5-4
CASSSARDNKNEKLFF
>13|large|TRBV3-1/TRBV3-2
CASSPANTGELFF
>15|NA|TRBV5-4
CASSGDRGKVETQYF
>11|NA|TRBV6-5
CASSYANEQFF
>15|NA|TRBV28
CASSFLGGGSYGYTF
>17|NA|TRBV5-5
CASSLDGGAETNYGYTF
>15|NA|TRBV6-6
CASSYGRDGDTEAFF
>14|NA|TRBV5-1
CASSPSSDTGELFF
>15|few|TRBV4-3
CASSRSGTEGEKLFF
>12|NA|TRBV12-3/TRBV12-4
CASRLNRGAAFF
>13|NA|TRBV12-3/TRBV12-4
CASSYSMNTEAFF
>17|NA|TRBV19
CASTTTSRGAGANVLTF
>21|large|TRBV2
CASSWTESITASIDSNQPQHF